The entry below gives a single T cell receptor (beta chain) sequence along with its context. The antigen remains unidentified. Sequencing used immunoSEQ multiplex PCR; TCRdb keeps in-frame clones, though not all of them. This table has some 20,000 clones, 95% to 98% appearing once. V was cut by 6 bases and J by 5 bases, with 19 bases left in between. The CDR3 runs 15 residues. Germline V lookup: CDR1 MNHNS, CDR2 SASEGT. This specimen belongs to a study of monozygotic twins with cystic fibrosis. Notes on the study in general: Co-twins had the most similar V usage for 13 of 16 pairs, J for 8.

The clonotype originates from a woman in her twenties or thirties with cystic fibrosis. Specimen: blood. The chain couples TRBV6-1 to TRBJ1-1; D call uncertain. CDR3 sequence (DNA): TGTGCCAGCAGGGTTTGGACGGCCGATCTTACTGAAGCTTTCTTT. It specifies CASRVWTADLTEAFF.